A single sample is the source of the 23 T cell receptor beta chains below, sequenced in a study of PD-1 blockade in classical Hodgkin lymphoma. Brentuximab vedotin exposure varied, and every patient relapsed after autologous stem cell transplantation. Libraries were prepared by immunoSEQ multiplex PCR; TCRdb keeps only in-frame clonotypes and omits some of them. Among fewer than 45,000 clones listed, over 65% were seen once. The starting material was peripheral blood mononuclear cells (PBMCs), obtained at baseline. The receptors derive from a human donor with classical Hodgkin lymphoma.

Note on this clone: The junction does not match germline at one end; this may be a read error. This rearrangement joins TRBV7-7 to TRBJ2-1, with a weak D call TRBD1 (6 bases). The CDR3 covers 14 residues. Germline lookup yields CDR1 SSHAT and CDR2 FNYEAQ (reference sequence). The DNA of the CDR3 is TGTGCTAGCAGCTTTTGGCTGGGGGCCAATGAGCAGTTCTTC. Its translation is CASSFWLGANEQFF.

The table lists this clone with a few counts. V is TRBV19 and J is TRBJ2-3, with 7 bases fitting TRBD2. The CDR3 covers 15 residues. The V and J ends lost 8 bases and 1 base, in that order; junction bases with no gene match: 9. Per the germline V gene, CDR1 is LNHDA and CDR2 is SQIVND (reference sequence). The CDR3 reads CASGRTSDRTDTQYF. The CDR3 nucleotides read TGTGCCAGTGGACGAACTAGCGACCGCACAGATACGCAGTATTTT.

The chain joins TRBV27 to TRBJ2-7; TRBD1 might be the D (6 bases). The CDR3 contains 15 residues. Trimming stripped 6 bases from V and 0 bases from J, with 15 bases between. Per the germline V gene, CDR1 is MNHEY and CDR2 is SMNVEV (reference sequence). This CDR3 reads CASSSLGAASYEQYF. The CDR3 coding sequence is TGTGCCAGCAGCTCTTTGGGGGCAGCCTCCTACGAGCAGTACTTC.

This clone has a handful of counts. This chain links TRBV7-9 with TRBJ1-1; a possible D gene is TRBD1 (6 bases). The ends were cut back, 11 bases at V and 4 bases at J, with 14 bases in the middle. The germline V gene has CDR1 SEHNR and CDR2 FQNEAQ (reference sequence). The length of the CDR3 is 12 residues. CDR3 in amino acids: CALQGMRTEAFF. CDR3 DNA sequence: TGTGCCCTACAGGGAATGCGCACTGAAGCTTTCTTT.

CDR3 sequence reads: CASNGNNEKLFF. CDR3 bases: TGTGCCAGCAACGGAAATAATGAAAAACTGTTTTTT. The chain has TRBV25-1 and TRBJ1-4; D call uncertain. The germline V and J ends were trimmed by 7 bases and 4 bases, with 7 bases remaining between them. The CDR3 consists of 12 residues. Germline loops: CDR1 MGHDK, CDR2 SYGVNS.

Ten or more counts support this clone. The V call is TRBV9, the J call TRBJ2-7; 7 nucleotides match TRBD2. This CDR3 comprises 16 residues. The V and J ends lost 2 bases and 3 bases, in that order; junction bases with no gene match: 11. Germline CDR1 is SGDLS and CDR2 is YYNGEE. The CDR3 sequence is CASSVTGGDGSYEQYF. The CDR3 DNA reads as TGTGCCAGCAGCGTCACGGGAGGAGACGGTAGCTACGAGCAGTACTTC.

The chain uses TRBV7-6 and TRBJ2-2; 8 bases are a match to TRBD1. The CDR3 covers 16 residues. V was clipped by 5 bases and J by 4 bases; unmatched bases: 9. Per germline, CDR1 SGHVS and CDR2 FNYEAQ. CDR3 bases: TGTGCCAGCAGCAGGGCGCAGGGGGCGCTCACCGGGGAGCTGTTTTTT. Protein sequence: CASSRAQGALTGELFF.

This rearrangement joins TRBV14 to TRBJ2-7; D may be TRBD1 (5 bases). In germline, CDR1 is SGHDN, CDR2 FVKESK. The length of the CDR3 is 13 residues. Trimming shortened V by 4 bases and J by 4 bases, and 11 bases separated the two germline ends. CDR3 DNA sequence: TGTGCCAGCAGCCCCAATAGGGGATACGAGCAGTACTTC. Amino acid sequence: CASSPNRGYEQYF. The entire variable domain, with the rest obtained from reference TRBV14 and TRBJ2-7, is as follows: EAGVTQFPSHSVIEKGQTVTLRCDPISGHDNLYWYRRVMGKEIKFLLHFVKESKQDESGMPNNRFLAERTGGTYSTLKVQPAELEDSGVYFCASSPNRGYEQYFGPGTRLTVT.

The chain's CDR3 is CASGNRGGNTEAFF. The CDR3 DNA reads as TGTGCCAGCGGGAACAGGGGAGGTAACACTGAAGCTTTCTTT. The chain carries TRBV7-9 and TRBJ1-1; 7 nucleotides agree with TRBD1. CDR1 is SEHNR, CDR2 FQNEAQ, per germline (reference sequence). The CDR3 extends over 14 amino acids. V lost 8 bases and J lost 2; bases outside the gene matches: 8.

V usage is TRBV6-5 and J usage is TRBJ1-5; D is undetermined. Germline CDR1 is MNHEY and CDR2 is SVGAGI. Trimming stripped 5 bases from V and 2 bases from J, with 10 bases between. The length of the CDR3 is 14 residues. The CDR3 loop reads CASSLFGGNQPQHF. DNA for the CDR3: TGTGCCAGCAGTCTCTTCGGCGGCAATCAGCCCCAGCATTTT.

The CDR3 loop is CASSPGQVTGELFF. CDR3 sequence (DNA): TGTGCCAGCAGCCCCGGACAGGTCACCGGGGAGCTGTTTTTT. The chain employs TRBV11-3 and TRBJ2-2; the match to TRBD1 covers 7 bases. The germline V gene encodes CDR1 SGHNT and CDR2 YENEEA. V dropped 5 bases and J dropped 4; count of bases not matched to a gene: 4. This CDR3 is 14 amino acids long.

The chain joins TRBV6-5 to TRBJ1-2; no firm D call. Germline V gene data show CDR1 as MNHEY and CDR2 as SVGAGI. The V gene lost 4 bases and the J gene lost 4 bases, with 7 bases spanning the gap. The CDR3 runs to 12 residues. CDR3 DNA: TGTGCCAGCAGTTTGGAGGGCTATGGCTACACCTTC. It translates to CASSLEGYGYTF.

This clone was seen a handful of times. The chain uses TRBV23-1 and TRBJ2-7; D remains unclear. TRBV23-1 is treated as an ORF (open reading frame) with a function not yet certain. Trimming took off 7 bases at V and 0 bases at J, with 10 bases between the two ends. The CDR3 is made up of 13 amino acids. CDR3 region: CASKSQSSYEQYF. In DNA, the CDR3 is TGCGCCAGCAAGTCTCAGAGCTCCTACGAGCAGTACTTC.

The chain links TRBV19 to TRBJ2-7, with TRBD2 matching over 13 bases. After removal of 5 bases from V and 1 base from J, the junction contained 2 bases not matched to a gene. Germline V lookup: CDR1 LNHDA, CDR2 SQIVND (reference sequence). The CDR3 sequence is 15 residues long. The CDR3 loop is CASSLGLAGSYEQYF. The CDR3 nucleotides read TGTGCCAGTAGTTTGGGACTAGCGGGATCCTACGAGCAGTACTTC. The entire variable domain, with the rest obtained from reference TRBV19 and TRBJ2-7, is as follows: DGGITQSPKYLFRKEGQNVTLSCEQNLNHDAMYWYRQDPGQGLRLIYYSQIVNDFQKGDIAEGYSVSREKKESFPLTVTSAQKNPTAFYLCASSLGLAGSYEQYFGPGTRLTVT.

The chain is built from TRBV6-1 and TRBJ2-3; 10 positions match TRBD2. The CDR3 has 15 residues. The ends lost 4 bases at V and 6 bases at J; junction bases unmatched: 7. Germline assignment: CDR1 MNHNS and CDR2 SASEGT. The chain's CDR3 is CASSGLAGVRDTQYF. For the CDR3, the DNA is TGTGCCAGCAGTGGGCTAGCGGGAGTTCGCGATACGCAGTATTTT.

This chain joins TRBV5-8 and TRBJ2-2; 12 bases line up with TRBD2. Germline CDR1 and CDR2: SGHTS and YDEGEE. CDR3 length: 16 amino acids. V shed 3 bases, J shed 7 bases, and the junction held 7 bases outside the gene matches. Here the CDR3 reads CASSYLAGGQNGELFF. In DNA form, the CDR3 reads TGTGCCAGCAGCTACCTAGCGGGAGGGCAGAACGGGGAGCTGTTTTTT.

This CDR3 is CASSFPVGYTF. As DNA, the CDR3 is TGTGCCAGCAGCTTTCCCGTTGGCTACACCTTC. The chain joins TRBV5-6 to TRBJ1-2; no reliable D call. Germline CDR1 reads SGHDT; CDR2 reads YYEEEE. CDR3 length: 11 residues. Trimming removed 2 bases at V and 7 bases at J, with 6 bases between. The complete variable domain, with remaining parts taken from reference TRBV5-6 and TRBJ1-2, reads DAGVTQSPTHLIKTRGQQVTLRCSPKSGHDTVSWYQQALGQGPQFIFQYYEEEERQRGNFPDRFSGHQFPNYSSELNVNALLLGDSALYLCASSFPVGYTFGSGTRLTVV.

V usage is TRBV7-8 and J usage is TRBJ2-3; D possibly uses TRBD1 or TRBD2 (7 bases each). The germline V gene has CDR1 SGHVS and CDR2 FQNEAQ. The V end lost 4 bases, the J end lost 3 bases, and 17 bases lay between the germline ends. CDR3 length: 16 amino acids. The CDR3 loop reads CASSWQGGGGTDTQYF. The CDR3 bases are TGTGCCAGCAGCTGGCAAGGGGGCGGGGGTACAGATACGCAGTATTTT.

The chain is built from TRBV9 and TRBJ2-2; D is perhaps TRBD2 (5 bases). CDR3 size: 13 residues. Trimming removed 2 bases from V and 7 bases from J, with 9 bases in between. Germline V gene sequence: CDR1 SGDLS, CDR2 YYNGEE. This CDR3 is CASSVRGSGELFF. The DNA of the CDR3 is TGTGCCAGCAGCGTCAGAGGGAGCGGGGAGCTGTTTTTT.

The rearrangement uses TRBV10-3 and TRBJ1-6, with TRBD1 matching over 7 bases. The ends lost 8 bases at V and 8 bases at J; junction bases unmatched: 12. CDR3 length: 15 amino acids. Germline CDR1 and CDR2: ENHRY and SYGVKD. In DNA, the CDR3 is TGTGCCATCGGGGGACAGTCCGGAGGGGATTCACCCCTCCACTTT. Amino acids: CAIGGQSGGDSPLHF.

The rearrangement joins TRBV5-4 to TRBJ2-7; D is possibly TRBD2 (5 bases). The CDR3 covers 15 residues. V was trimmed by 4 bases and J by 0 bases, leaving 14 bases between them. Germline assignment: CDR1 SGHNT and CDR2 YYREEE (reference sequence). As DNA, the CDR3 is TGTGCCAGCAGCCCGGAGGTGAGCGCCTCCTACGAGCAGTACTTC. The encoded protein is CASSPEVSASYEQYF.

In its sample, this clone was seen a few times. The chain employs TRBV5-6 and TRBJ2-7, with D perhaps TRBD1 or TRBD2 (5 bases each). CDR1 is SGHDT, CDR2 YYEEEE, per germline. The CDR3 runs to 15 residues. The V gene lost 0 bases and the J gene lost 4 bases, with 14 bases spanning the gap. The CDR3 loop reads CASSLVTGASYEQYF. CDR3 DNA sequence: TGTGCCAGCAGCTTGGTCACCGGGGCCTCTTACGAGCAGTACTTC.

In this sample, this clone turned up many times. Other nucleotide sequences in the sample specify the same CDR3. The V call is TRBV7-9, the J call TRBJ1-5, with D maybe TRBD1 (5 bases). The CDR3 is 15 residues long. V was shortened by 6 bases and J by 5 bases, with 17 bases between the two germline ends. Germline loops: CDR1 SEHNR, CDR2 FQNEAQ (reference sequence). The CDR3 DNA reads as TGTGCCAGCAGTTTGACCGGGGCTGGGGATCAGCCCCAGCATTTT. Its translation is CASSLTGAGDQPQHF. Complete variable domain (other parts from reference TRBV7-9 and TRBJ1-5): DTGVSQNPRHKITKRGQNVTFRCDPISEHNRLYWYRQTLGQGPEFLTYFQNEAQLEKSRLLSDRFSAERPKGSFSTLEIQRTEQGDSAMYLCASSLTGAGDQPQHFGDGTRLSIL.